What follows are 2 T cell receptor beta chains derived from one specimen sequenced in a study of shared clonotypes between healthy human individuals. Naive CD8 cells lacked CD45RO and underwent positive selection for CCR7, leaving out terminally differentiated effector memory CD45RA+ cells. Libraries were prepared by immunoSEQ multiplex PCR; TCRdb keeps only in-frame clonotypes and omits some of them. The table has about 2,100,000 clones, about 92% seen once. The source material was naive CD8+ T cells from PBMCs. The receptors come from a man aged 18 to 29 in good health. Some clones in this sample may be carry-over from other donors' samples.

The rearrangement uses TRBV28 and TRBJ1-3; the D is unclear. Germline V gene sequence: CDR1 MDHEN, CDR2 SYDVKM. The V and J ends lost 6 bases and 4 bases respectively, with 13 bases between them. The CDR3 spans 14 residues. The CDR3 protein is CASSHPTQGNTIYF. In DNA form, the CDR3 reads TGTGCCAGCAGCCACCCGACGCAGGGAAACACCATATATTTT.

This chain joins TRBV10-3 and TRBJ2-3, with TRBD2 as a possible D gene (6 bases). V lost 8 bases and J 2 bases, leaving 20 bases between the germline ends. CDR3 length: 16 amino acids. Germline-derived CDR1 and CDR2 are ENHRY and SYGVKD. CDR3 loop: CAIGKTGTYSTDTQYF. The CDR3 DNA reads TGTGCCATCGGTAAGACCGGGACTTACTCCACAGATACGCAGTATTTT.